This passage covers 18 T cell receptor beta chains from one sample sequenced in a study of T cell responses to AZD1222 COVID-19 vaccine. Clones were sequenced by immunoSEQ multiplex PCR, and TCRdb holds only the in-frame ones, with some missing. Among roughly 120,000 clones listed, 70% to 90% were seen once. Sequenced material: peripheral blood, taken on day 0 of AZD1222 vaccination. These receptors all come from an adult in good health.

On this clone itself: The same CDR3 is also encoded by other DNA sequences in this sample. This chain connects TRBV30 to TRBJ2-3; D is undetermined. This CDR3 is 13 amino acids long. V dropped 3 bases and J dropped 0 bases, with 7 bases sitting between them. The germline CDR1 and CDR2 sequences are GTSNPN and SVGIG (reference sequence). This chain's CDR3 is CAWSPGSTDTQYF. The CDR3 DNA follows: TGTGCCTGGAGCCCCGGCAGCACAGATACGCAGTATTTT. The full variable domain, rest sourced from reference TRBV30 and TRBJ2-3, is SQTIHQWPATLVQPVGSPLSLECTVEGTSNPNLYWYRQAAGRGLQLLFYSVGIGQISSEVPQNLSASRPQDRQFILSSKKLLLSDSGFYLCAWSPGSTDTQYFGPGTRLTVL.

The CDR3 loop reads CASSAGTGRNNYGYTF. CDR3 bases: TGTGCCAGCAGCGCCGGGACAGGGAGAAATAACTATGGCTACACCTTC. The rearrangement uses TRBV5-4 and TRBJ1-2; TRBD1 matches 9 bases. V lost 4 bases to trimming and J lost 1 base; unmatched junction nucleotides: 8. Germline lookup yields CDR1 SGHNT and CDR2 YYREEE (reference sequence). The CDR3 length is 16 residues.

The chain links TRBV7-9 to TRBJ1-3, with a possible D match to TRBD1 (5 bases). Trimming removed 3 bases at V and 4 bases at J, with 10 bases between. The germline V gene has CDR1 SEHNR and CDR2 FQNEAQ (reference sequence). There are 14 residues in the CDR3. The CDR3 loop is CASSFVGLGNTIYF. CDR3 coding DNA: TGTGCCAGCAGCTTCGTGGGGCTAGGAAACACCATATATTTT.

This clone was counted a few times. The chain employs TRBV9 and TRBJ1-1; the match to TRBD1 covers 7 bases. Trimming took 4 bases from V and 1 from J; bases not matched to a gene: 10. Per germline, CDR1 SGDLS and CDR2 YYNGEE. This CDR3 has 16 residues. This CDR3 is CASSLTGEGANTEAFF. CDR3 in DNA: TGTGCCAGCAGCCTTACAGGGGAGGGGGCGAACACTGAAGCTTTCTTT.

The CDR3 bases are TGTGCCAGCAGCCCGGGGGGGGTACGGCCCCCGGAAGCTTTCTTT. The encoded protein is CASSPGGVRPPEAFF. This rearrangement joins TRBV28 to TRBJ1-1, with a tentative D call TRBD1 (5 bases). V dropped 6 bases and J dropped 8 bases, with 22 bases sitting between them. From germline, CDR1 is MDHEN and CDR2 SYDVKM. CDR3 length equals 15 residues.

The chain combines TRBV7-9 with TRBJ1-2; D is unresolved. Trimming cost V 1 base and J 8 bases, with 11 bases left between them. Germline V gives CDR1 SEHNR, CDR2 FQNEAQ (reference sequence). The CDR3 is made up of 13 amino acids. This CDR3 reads CASSLVTRAGYTF. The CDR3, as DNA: TGTGCCAGCAGCTTAGTTACCCGGGCGGGCTACACCTTC.

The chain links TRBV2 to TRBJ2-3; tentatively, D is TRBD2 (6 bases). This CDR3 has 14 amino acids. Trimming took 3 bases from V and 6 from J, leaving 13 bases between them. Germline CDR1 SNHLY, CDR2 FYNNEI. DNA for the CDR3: TGTGCCAGCAGTGAGAACAGTGGGGGGGATACGCAGTATTTT. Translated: CASSENSGGDTQYF.

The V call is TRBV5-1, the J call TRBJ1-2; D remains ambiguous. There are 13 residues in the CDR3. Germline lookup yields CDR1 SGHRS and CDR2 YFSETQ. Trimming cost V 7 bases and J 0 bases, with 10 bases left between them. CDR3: CASREATNYGYTF. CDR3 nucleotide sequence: TGCGCCAGCCGGGAGGCAACTAACTATGGCTACACCTTC.

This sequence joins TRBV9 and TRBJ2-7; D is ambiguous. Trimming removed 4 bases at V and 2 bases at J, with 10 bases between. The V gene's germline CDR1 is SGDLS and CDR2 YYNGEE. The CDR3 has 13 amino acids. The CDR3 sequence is CASSPTFTYEQYF. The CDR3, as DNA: TGTGCCAGCAGCCCCACCTTTACCTACGAGCAGTACTTC.

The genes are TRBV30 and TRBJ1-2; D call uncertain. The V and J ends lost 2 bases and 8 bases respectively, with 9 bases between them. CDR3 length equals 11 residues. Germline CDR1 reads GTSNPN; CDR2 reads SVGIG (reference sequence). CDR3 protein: CAWSPQMGYTF. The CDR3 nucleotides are TGTGCCTGGAGTCCCCAGATGGGCTACACCTTC.

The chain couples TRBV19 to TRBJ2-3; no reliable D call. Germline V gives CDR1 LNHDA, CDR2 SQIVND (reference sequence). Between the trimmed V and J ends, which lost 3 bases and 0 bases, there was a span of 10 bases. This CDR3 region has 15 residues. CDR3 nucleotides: TGTGCCAGTAGTATCGGGCCGTCTAGCACAGATACGCAGTATTTT. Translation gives CASSIGPSSTDTQYF.

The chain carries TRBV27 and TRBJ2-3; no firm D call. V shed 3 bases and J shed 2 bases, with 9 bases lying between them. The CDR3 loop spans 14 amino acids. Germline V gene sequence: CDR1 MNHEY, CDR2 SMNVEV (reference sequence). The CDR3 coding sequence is TGTGCCAGCAGTTTTTCGTCACCCACAGATACGCAGTATTTT. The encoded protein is CASSFSSPTDTQYF.

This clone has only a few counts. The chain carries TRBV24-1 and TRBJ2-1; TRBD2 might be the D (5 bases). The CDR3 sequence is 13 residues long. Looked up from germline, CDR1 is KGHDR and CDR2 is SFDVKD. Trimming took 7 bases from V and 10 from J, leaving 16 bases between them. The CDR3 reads CATRAYGEGEQFF. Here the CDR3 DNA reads TGTGCCACCAGGGCGTACGGAGAGGGAGAGCAGTTCTTC.

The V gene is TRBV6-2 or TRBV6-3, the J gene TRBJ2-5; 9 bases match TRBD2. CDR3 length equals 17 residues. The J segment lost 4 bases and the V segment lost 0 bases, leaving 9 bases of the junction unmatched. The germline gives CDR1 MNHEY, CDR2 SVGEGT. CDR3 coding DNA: TGTGCCAGCAGTTACTCCCCTAGCGGGACACTCCCAGAGACCCAGTACTTC. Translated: CASSYSPSGTLPETQYF.

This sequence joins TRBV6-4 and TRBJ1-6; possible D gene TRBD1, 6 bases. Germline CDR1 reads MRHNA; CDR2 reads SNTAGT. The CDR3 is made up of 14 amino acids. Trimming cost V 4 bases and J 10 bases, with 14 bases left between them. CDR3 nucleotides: TGTGCCAGCAGTGGAGGGGGACTCTCCTCACCCCTCCACTTT. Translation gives CASSGGGLSSPLHF.

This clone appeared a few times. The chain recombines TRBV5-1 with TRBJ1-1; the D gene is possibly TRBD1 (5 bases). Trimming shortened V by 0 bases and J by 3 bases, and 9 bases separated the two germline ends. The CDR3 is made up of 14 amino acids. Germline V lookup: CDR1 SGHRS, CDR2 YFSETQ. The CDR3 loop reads CASSLGDGHTEAFF. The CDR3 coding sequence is TGCGCCAGCAGCTTGGGGGACGGACACACTGAAGCTTTCTTT.

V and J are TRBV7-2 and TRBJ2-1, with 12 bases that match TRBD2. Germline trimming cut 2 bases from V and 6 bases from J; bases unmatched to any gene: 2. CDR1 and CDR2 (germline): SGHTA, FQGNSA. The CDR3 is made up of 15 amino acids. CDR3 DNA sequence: TGTGCCAGCAGCTTACAGGGACTAGCGGGCAATGAGCAGTTCTTC. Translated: CASSLQGLAGNEQFF.

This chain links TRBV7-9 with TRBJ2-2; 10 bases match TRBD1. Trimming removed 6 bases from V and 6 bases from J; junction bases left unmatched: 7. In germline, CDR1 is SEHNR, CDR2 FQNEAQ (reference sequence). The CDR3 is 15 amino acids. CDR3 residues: CASSRDRGMAGELFF. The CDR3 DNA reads TGTGCCAGCAGTCGGGACAGGGGCATGGCCGGGGAGCTGTTTTTT.